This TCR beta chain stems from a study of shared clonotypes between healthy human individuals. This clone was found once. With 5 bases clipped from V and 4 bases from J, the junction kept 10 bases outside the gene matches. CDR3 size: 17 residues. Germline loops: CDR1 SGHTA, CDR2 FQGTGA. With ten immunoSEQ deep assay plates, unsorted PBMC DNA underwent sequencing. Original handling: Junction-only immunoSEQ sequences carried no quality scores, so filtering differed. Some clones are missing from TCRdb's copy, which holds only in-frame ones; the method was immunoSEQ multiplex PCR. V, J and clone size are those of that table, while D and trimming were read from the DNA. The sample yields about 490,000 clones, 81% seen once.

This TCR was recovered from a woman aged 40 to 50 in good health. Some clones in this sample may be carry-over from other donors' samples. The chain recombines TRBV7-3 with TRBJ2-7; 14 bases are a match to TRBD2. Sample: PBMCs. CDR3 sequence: CASSQDGLAGGRYEQYF. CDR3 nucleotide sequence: TGTGCCAGCAGCCAAGACGGACTAGCGGGAGGTAGGTACGAGCAGTACTTC.